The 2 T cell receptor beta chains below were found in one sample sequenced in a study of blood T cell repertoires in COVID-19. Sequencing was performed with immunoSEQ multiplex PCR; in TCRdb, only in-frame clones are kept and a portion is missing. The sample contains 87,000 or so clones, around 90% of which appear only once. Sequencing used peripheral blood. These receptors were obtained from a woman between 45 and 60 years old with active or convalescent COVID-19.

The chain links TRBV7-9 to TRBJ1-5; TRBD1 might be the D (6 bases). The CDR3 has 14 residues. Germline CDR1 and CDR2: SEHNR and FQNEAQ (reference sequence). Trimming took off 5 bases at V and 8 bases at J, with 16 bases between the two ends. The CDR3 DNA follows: TGTGCCAGCAGCGGGGGCGCCGTCAGCAAGCCCCAGCATTTT. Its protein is CASSGGAVSKPQHF.

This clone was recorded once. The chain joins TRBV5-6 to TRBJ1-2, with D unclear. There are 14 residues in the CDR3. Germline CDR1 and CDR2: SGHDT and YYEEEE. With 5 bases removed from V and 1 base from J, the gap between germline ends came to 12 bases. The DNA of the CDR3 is TGTGCCAGCAGGGAGAGGGTCGGTAACTATGGCTACACCTTC. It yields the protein CASRERVGNYGYTF.